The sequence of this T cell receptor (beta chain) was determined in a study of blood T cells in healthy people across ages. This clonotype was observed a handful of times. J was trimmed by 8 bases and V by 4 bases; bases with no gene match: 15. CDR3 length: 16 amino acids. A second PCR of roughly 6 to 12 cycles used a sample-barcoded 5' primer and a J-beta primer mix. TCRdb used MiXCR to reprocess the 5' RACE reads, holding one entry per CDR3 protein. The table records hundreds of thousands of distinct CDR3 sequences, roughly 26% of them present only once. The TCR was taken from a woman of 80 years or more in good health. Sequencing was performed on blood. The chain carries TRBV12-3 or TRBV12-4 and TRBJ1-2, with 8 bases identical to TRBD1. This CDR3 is CASSSPSGQGLGGYTF. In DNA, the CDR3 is TGTGCCAGCAGTTCCCCCTCAGGACAGGGACTGGGAGGCTACACCTTC.